One sample yielded the 2 T cell receptor beta chains listed below, sequenced in a study of vaccination and CD4 T cells after COVID-19. Oncomine TCR Beta short-read sequencing was applied to DNA from cultured CD4+ T cells. Via MiXCR, TCRdb re-called the PCR reads, giving one row per CDR3 protein. In the table there are approximately 20,000 distinct CDR3 sequences, roughly half of which are singletons. Treatment noted: roughly nine-day PBMC culture with coronavirus spike peptide pools or control peptides (ViraFEST assay). These TCRs are of unknown antigen specificity. The sequenced sample consisted of CD4+ T cells from blood, cultured in vitro. Source of these receptors: a human donor who had recovered from COVID-19.

V and J are TRBV28 and TRBJ1-5; the match to TRBD1 covers 7 bases. After removal of 6 bases from V and 3 bases from J, the junction contained 8 bases not matched to a gene. The CDR3 runs 15 residues. Germline V gene sequence: CDR1 MDHEN, CDR2 SYDVKM. CDR3 DNA: TGTGCCAGCAGCCGCGGGACAGCGTACAATCAGCCCCAGCATTTT. Translated: CASSRGTAYNQPQHF. The variable domain in full, completed from reference TRBV28 and TRBJ1-5, reads DVKVTQSSRYLVKRTGEKVFLECVQDMDHENMFWYRQDPGLGLRLIYFSYDVKMKEKGDIPEGYSVSREKKERFSLILESASTNQTSMYLCASSRGTAYNQPQHFGDGTRLSIL.

This clonotype was counted between two and nine times. The chain joins TRBV11-2 to TRBJ2-5, with 7 bases matching TRBD2. Per germline, CDR1 SGHAT and CDR2 FQNNGV. This CDR3 comprises 14 residues. Germline trimming cut 4 bases from V and 4 bases from J; bases unmatched to any gene: 6. The CDR3 sequence is CASSSWTRTETQYF. DNA for the CDR3: TGTGCCAGCAGCTCTTGGACTAGGACAGAGACCCAGTACTTC.